The 21 T cell receptor beta chains presented below share a single source sample, sequenced in a study of regulatory T cells in long-lasting Graves disease. Regarding time point: persistent/refractory GD, antithyroid drugs over 5 years with positive TRAb. The TCR library was made from RNA extracted from PBMCs. Sequencing libraries for TCR beta were prepared with iRepertoire HTBI primers and Arm-PCR of CDR3 regions. TCRdb re-called the multiplex PCR reads through MiXCR, storing one row per CDR3 protein. The sample carries 400,000 to 500,000 distinct CDR3 sequences, over 20% recorded once. Sequenced material: peripheral blood mononuclear cells (PBMCs), taken when the disease was refractory, from a patient treated with antithyroid drugs. These receptors were collected from a female donor with Graves disease.

This chain uses TRBV30 with TRBJ2-1, with D unresolved. Germline assignment: CDR1 GTSNPN and CDR2 SVGIG (reference sequence). This CDR3 is 12 amino acids long. The CDR3 loop reads CGLSRSYNEQFF. DNA for the CDR3: TGTGGACTTAGCCGCTCCTACAATGAGCAGTTCTTC.

As to this clonotype: It may be a read error: a sequence one base away is much more abundant. J is TRBJ2-5 and V is TRBV28; D is unclear. The CDR3 is 16 residues long. Germline-derived CDR1 and CDR2 are MDHEN and SYDVKM. In nucleotides, the CDR3 is TGTGCCAGCAGTTTATTAAAGGCCCGAGGCCAAGAGACCCATTACTTC. Translation: CASSLLKARGQETHYF.

This clonotype was recorded a few times. The rearrangement links TRBV20-1 to TRBJ2-1, with 8 bases fitting TRBD2. Germline assignment: CDR1 DFQATT and CDR2 SNEGSKA (reference sequence). J was trimmed by 4 bases and V by 4 bases; bases with no gene match: 6. The CDR3 has 14 residues. In DNA, the CDR3 is TGCAGTGCTACGGACGGGAGGGATTACAATGAGCAGTTCTTC. Its translation is CSATDGRDYNEQFF.

This clonotype was observed a few times. The rearrangement uses TRBV20-1 and TRBJ1-2; 8 nucleotides match TRBD1. CDR1 is DFQATT, CDR2 SNEGSKA, per germline (reference sequence). This CDR3 spans 15 amino acids. V shed 4 bases and J 8 bases; nucleotides not matched to a gene: 15. DNA of the CDR3: TGCAGTGCTAAGGGCCAGGGGGCCGCGGTGCAAGGCTACACCTTC. Its protein is CSAKGQGAAVQGYTF.

This clonotype occurred once. The CDR3 nucleotides are TGTGCCAGCAGGCCCCTGGGGGGCAACCTCTACGAGCAGTACTTC. Translating it yields CASRPLGGNLYEQYF. The V and J genes are TRBV28 and TRBJ2-7, with D perhaps being TRBD1 or TRBD2 (6 bases each). CDR3 length: 15 residues. Germline CDR1 reads MDHEN; CDR2 reads SYDVKM. Deletions cut 6 bases from V and 3 bases from J, with 18 bases between.

This clonotype has more than one count but fewer than ten. This rearrangement joins TRBV5-1 to TRBJ1-5; D unresolved. With 0 bases removed from V and 2 bases from J, the gap between germline ends came to 18 bases. In germline, CDR1 is SGHRS, CDR2 YFSETQ. This CDR3 is built from 18 residues. The CDR3 loop reads CASSLEVGRVSGNQPQHF. Here the CDR3 DNA reads TGCGCCAGCAGCTTGGAGGTCGGCCGGGTCTCGGGCAATCAGCCCCAGCATTTT.

The sample holds many counts of this clonotype. The chain uses TRBV29-1 and TRBJ2-7; TRBD1 agrees at 8 bases. The junction had 6 bases not matched to a gene; V was cut back by 4 bases and J by 4 bases. The CDR3 is 13 residues long. Germline values: CDR1 SQVTM, CDR2 ANQGSEA. The CDR3 sequence: CSVVGQGAYEQYF. DNA of the CDR3: TGCAGCGTTGTGGGCCAGGGGGCTTACGAGCAGTACTTC.

This clonotype has at least ten counts. The genes are TRBV7-8 and TRBJ1-2; D is ambiguous. V lost 6 bases and J lost 4, with 9 bases in between. This CDR3 is built from 12 residues. Germline loops: CDR1 SGHVS, CDR2 FQNEAQ. CDR3 coding DNA: TGTGCCAGCAGTCCCGCTGTCTATGGCTACACCTTC. Translated, it gives CASSPAVYGYTF.

At least ten counts were recorded for this clonotype. The chain is built from TRBV6-2 or TRBV6-3 and TRBJ2-7, with 12 bases that match TRBD2. The J segment lost 5 bases and the V segment lost 2 bases, leaving 7 bases of the junction unmatched. CDR1 MNHEY and CDR2 SVGEGT come from the germline V gene. CDR3 size: 16 residues. For the CDR3, the DNA is TGTGCCAGCAGTTACCAGACTAGCGGGAGTTTCCACGAGCAGTACTTC. Translated: CASSYQTSGSFHEQYF.

On this clonotype itself: Germline is not matched at one junction end, which may reflect a read error. This rearrangement joins TRBV28 to TRBJ1-1; TRBD1 agrees at 10 bases. Germline V gives CDR1 MDHEN, CDR2 SYDVKM. The CDR3 extends over 12 amino acids. The CDR3 protein is CAGSSGQGYAFF. The CDR3 DNA reads as TGTGCCGGCAGTTCGGGACAGGGGTATGCTTTCTTT.

This sequence joins TRBV28 and TRBJ2-1, with TRBD1 as a possible D gene (6 bases). The CDR3 runs 17 residues. The V end lost 1 base, the J end lost 0 bases, and 13 bases lay between the germline ends. Germline CDR1 is MDHEN and CDR2 is SYDVKM. The CDR3 DNA reads TGTGCCAGCAGTTTATCCCGGGACACTCTCTCCTACAATGAGCAGTTCTTC. Protein product: CASSLSRDTLSYNEQFF.

The chain is built from TRBV5-1 and TRBJ2-3; tentatively, D is TRBD2 (5 bases). The CDR3 extends over 17 amino acids. Germline V CDR1 and CDR2: SGHRS, YFSETQ. Trimming stripped 1 base from V and 3 bases from J, with 18 bases between. In DNA, the CDR3 is TGCGCCAGCAGCTTGTTGCCGGTTGCGGGCTCAACAGATACGCAGTATTTT. Encoded protein: CASSLLPVAGSTDTQYF. Together with reference TRBV5-1 and TRBJ2-3, the CDR3 gives the full variable domain: KAGVTQTPRYLIKTRGQQVTLSCSPISGHRSVSWYQQTPGQGLQFLFEYFSETQRNKGNFPGRFSGRQFSNSRSEMNVSTLELGDSALYLCASSLLPVAGSTDTQYFGPGTRLTVL.

As concerns this clonotype: This could be a read error, since a much larger clone is one nucleotide away. The rearrangement joins TRBV6-1 to TRBJ2-7; 8 bases line up with TRBD2. Trimming removed 7 bases from V and 2 bases from J; junction bases left unmatched: 10. The CDR3 sequence is 15 residues long. CDR1 MNHNS and CDR2 SASEGT come from the germline V gene. The CDR3 is CASTQSGLGAYEQYF. The CDR3, as DNA: TGTGCCAGCACCCAATCGGGACTAGGGGCCTACGAGCAGTACTTC.

In this sample, this clonotype turned up many times. One junction end disagrees with the germline gene, perhaps due to a read error. The chain couples TRBV5-1 to TRBJ1-5; D call uncertain. Germline loops: CDR1 SGHRS, CDR2 YFSETQ. The CDR3 sequence is 12 residues long. CDR3 loop: CASTVRLANFFF. Written as DNA, the CDR3 is TGCGCCAGCACCGTGAGACTCGCCAATTTCTTTTTT.

Only a few counts were recorded for this clonotype. This may come from a read error, since a much larger clone is one base off. V is TRBV12-3 or TRBV12-4 and J is TRBJ2-7; 9 bases match TRBD2. The CDR3 totals 15 residues. In nucleotides, the CDR3 is TGTGCCAGCAGTTCACTCGGGACTAGCTCCTGCGAGCAGTACTTC. This translates into CASSSLGTSSCEQYF.

This clonotype occurred a few times. V usage is TRBV10-3 and J usage is TRBJ2-1; 9 nucleotides agree with TRBD2. After removal of 3 bases from V and 7 bases from J, the junction contained 10 bases not matched to a gene. CDR3 size: 16 residues. The V gene's germline CDR1 is ENHRY and CDR2 SYGVKD. The CDR3 bases are TGTGCCATCAGTGAATCGAGGACTAGCGTCTCAAATGAGCAGTTCTTC. As protein: CAISESRTSVSNEQFF.

This clonotype was counted many times. The gene calls are TRBV2 and TRBJ1-5; no definite D call. This CDR3 region has 13 residues. V was cut by 2 bases and J by 0 bases, with 2 bases left in between. CDR1 SNHLY and CDR2 FYNNEI come from the germline V gene. CDR3 residues: CASSEYSNQPQHF. Written as DNA, the CDR3 is TGTGCCAGCAGTGAATATAGCAATCAGCCCCAGCATTTT.

This clonotype has a count of ten or more. This CDR3 is CASSLGLDNSGNSPLHF. Here the CDR3 DNA reads TGCGCCAGCAGCTTGGGACTAGACAACAGTGGGAATTCACCCCTCCACTTT. The chain links TRBV5-1 to TRBJ1-6, with D unresolved. The CDR3 consists of 17 residues. CDR1 is SGHRS, CDR2 YFSETQ, per germline. V lost 0 bases and J lost 7, with 17 bases in between.

This clonotype appeared a few times. This chain uses TRBV5-1 with TRBJ2-7; D uncertain. V was clipped by 4 bases and J by 2 bases, with 13 bases between them. Germline V gives CDR1 SGHRS, CDR2 YFSETQ. The CDR3 contains 14 residues. CDR3: CASSIPDRPYEQYF. As DNA, the CDR3 is TGCGCCAGCAGCATACCGGACCGACCCTACGAGCAGTACTTC.

This sequence joins TRBV13 and TRBJ2-7, with 14 bases aligning to TRBD2. Germline CDR1 PRHDT, CDR2 FYEKMQ (reference sequence). The V gene end was trimmed by 1 base and the J gene end by 7 bases; junction bases not matched to a gene: 6. CDR3 size: 16 residues. The DNA of the CDR3 is TGTGCCAGCAGCTTAGAAGCGACTAGCGGGAGGGGGGAGCAGTACTTC. Translated: CASSLEATSGRGEQYF.

This clonotype was seen more than once but under ten times. V and J are TRBV20-1 and TRBJ2-2; perhaps D is TRBD1 or TRBD2 (5 bases each). This CDR3 spans 13 amino acids. Between the trimmed V and J ends, which lost 5 bases and 6 bases, there was a span of 13 bases. In germline, CDR1 is DFQATT, CDR2 SNEGSKA (reference sequence). The CDR3 loop reads CSARAWGSGELFF. In DNA, the CDR3 is TGCAGTGCTCGGGCCTGGGGGTCCGGGGAGCTGTTTTTT.